This T cell receptor (beta chain) was sequenced during a study of blood T cells in healthy people across ages. The length of the CDR3 is 17 residues. With 4 bases removed from V and 2 bases from J, the gap between germline ends came to 20 bases. The germline CDR1 and CDR2 sequences are MGHDK and SYGVNS. Alongside a J-beta primer mix, a sample-barcoded 5' primer served in a second PCR lasting roughly 6 to 12 cycles. From the 5' RACE reads, TCRdb called clonotypes with MiXCR, one entry per CDR3 protein. The sample consists of around 990,000 distinct CDR3 sequences, 35% to 45% of them appearing once. Study conclusions and caveats: There were more naive CD4+ cells and higher diversity in long-lived donors than in aged donors. The unknown donor CMV status may have confounded expanded clonotype changes.

Total RNA extraction produced at least 6 micrograms (per sample) for the study. There are a few counts of this clonotype. Its specificity is not known. The TCR comes from a man aged 18 to 29 in good health. The sequenced sample consisted of blood. The chain combines TRBV25-1 with TRBJ2-5, with D possibly called TRBD1 or TRBD2 (5 bases each). The CDR3 DNA reads TGTGCCAGCAGTGGGGGGACCCCGTCCTCCATACAAGAGACCCAGTACTTC. This encodes CASSGGTPSSIQETQYF.